The entry that follows covers one TCR beta chain sequence. In the original workflow: Estimation of nucleated cell counts was performed using reference gene primer amplification. The data were produced by immunoSEQ multiplex PCR, yet TCRdb's version contains in-frame clones alone and is incomplete. The D gene and trimming were derived from the DNA, and the V and J assignments and clone size from that table. The sample consists of fewer than 250,000 clones, just under 85% of them appearing once. This sample was taken from a study of blood T cell repertoires in COVID-19. Study in general: Sources were T cells, B-cell-depleted T cells, or PBMCs; the material itself was cDNA or gDNA.

Input material: peripheral blood. This sequence originates from an older woman with active or convalescent COVID-19.

CDR3 nucleotides: TGTGCCAGCAGTGAAATCGTGATGGGGACTAGCGGGAGGTCGGCAGATACGCAGTATTTT. Encoded protein: CASSEIVMGTSGRSADTQYF. The rearrangement joins TRBV2 to TRBJ2-3; TRBD2 aligns across 15 bases. Trimming cost V 2 bases and J 4 bases; bases outside gene matches: 13. The CDR3 has 20 amino acids. Germline values: CDR1 SNHLY, CDR2 FYNNEI.